Each of the 27 T cell receptor beta chains below was sequenced from the same sample in a study of CD8 T cells in ankylosing spondylitis. Antigen specificity for these receptors is unknown. TCRdb reanalysed the 5' RACE reads using MiXCR and keeps one entry per CDR3 protein. The sample contains 450,000 to 550,000 distinct CDR3 sequences, about 5.2% of which appear only once. Study conclusions and caveats: Characteristic, it appeared, of ankylosing spondylitis blood was a TCR beta motif of fewer than 10 highly homologous variants.

Sequenced: blood, either unsorted or a sorted T cell fraction (not recorded which). These receptor sequences come from a male donor with ankylosing spondylitis.

The sample holds many counts of this clonotype. The CDR3 here is CASSPYRALNTGELFF. The CDR3 nucleotides read TGCGCCAGCAGCCCGTACAGGGCGTTAAACACCGGGGAGCTGTTTTTT. The chain joins TRBV5-1 to TRBJ2-2; weak D call: TRBD1 (6 bases). With 4 bases removed from V and 2 bases from J, the gap between germline ends came to 15 bases. The CDR3 has 16 amino acids. The germline V gene encodes CDR1 SGHRS and CDR2 YFSETQ.

At least ten counts were recorded for this clonotype. The J gene is TRBJ2-7, the V gene TRBV9; D not certain. CDR1 SGDLS and CDR2 YYNGEE come from the germline V gene. Trimming took off 0 bases at V and 0 bases at J, with 10 bases between the two ends. This CDR3 is 15 amino acids long. The CDR3 sequence is CASSVGPYSSYEQYF. In DNA form, the CDR3 reads TGTGCCAGCAGCGTAGGTCCGTATAGCTCCTACGAGCAGTACTTC.

This clonotype was observed many times. The gene calls are TRBV7-2 and TRBJ2-3; D gene ambiguous. Germline CDR1 SGHTA, CDR2 FQGNSA. V was shortened by 2 bases and J by 7 bases, with 13 bases between the two germline ends. This CDR3 has 14 amino acids. In DNA form, the CDR3 reads TGTGCCAGCAGCTTATACGGTACCCTAAATACGCAGTATTTT. This codes for CASSLYGTLNTQYF.

This clonotype was detected many times. The rearrangement links TRBV29-1 to TRBJ1-1; D ambiguous. Germline V lookup: CDR1 SQVTM, CDR2 ANQGSEA. This CDR3 is built from 13 residues. The V end lost 4 bases, the J end lost 1 base, and 10 bases lay between the germline ends. CDR3 in DNA: TGCAGCGTTGTAGGAAGGCGGAACACTGAAGCTTTCTTT. Residues: CSVVGRRNTEAFF.

This clonotype was detected ten times or more. J is TRBJ1-1 and V is TRBV7-9, with D possibly being TRBD1 (5 bases). V lost 4 bases and J lost 6, with 12 bases in between. The CDR3 covers 13 residues. From germline, CDR1 is SEHNR and CDR2 FQNEAQ (reference sequence). The DNA of the CDR3 is TGTGCCAGCAGCTATAGTTCGGGGCCTGAAGCTTTCTTT. Translated, it gives CASSYSSGPEAFF. Full variable domain (outside the CDR3, taken from reference TRBV7-9 and TRBJ1-1): DTGVSQNPRHKITKRGQNVTFRCDPISEHNRLYWYRQTLGQGPEFLTYFQNEAQLEKSRLLSDRFSAERPKGSFSTLEIQRTEQGDSAMYLCASSYSSGPEAFFGQGTRLTVV.

The sample holds many counts of this clonotype. The rearrangement joins TRBV9 to TRBJ1-1, with D possibly TRBD1 on 5 matching bases. CDR1 and CDR2 from the germline V gene are SGDLS and YYNGEE. This CDR3 spans 13 amino acids. V gave up 3 bases and J gave up 10 bases, with 16 bases separating them. The CDR3 spells CASSDPSGRGAFF. As DNA, the CDR3 is TGTGCCAGCAGCGACCCCTCGGGGCGGGGAGCTTTCTTT.

There are many counts of this clonotype. The V gene is TRBV6-5, the J gene TRBJ1-1; D gene unclear. Germline loops: CDR1 MNHEY, CDR2 SVGAGI. There are 11 residues in the CDR3. Trimming removed 5 bases from V and 6 bases from J, with 7 bases in between. CDR3 region: CASSTGPEAFF. As DNA, the CDR3 is TGTGCCAGCAGTACGGGCCCTGAAGCTTTCTTT.

Concerning this clonotype itself: Relative to the germline gene, one junction end is altered; a read error may explain this. This chain connects TRBV7-3 to TRBJ2-1; TRBD1 matches at 7 bases. Germline lookup yields CDR1 SGHTA and CDR2 FQGTGA. The CDR3 covers 15 residues. The CDR3 reads CTSSPLGDSANEQFF. In nucleotides, the CDR3 is TGTACCAGCAGCCCTTTAGGGGACAGCGCCAATGAGCAGTTCTTC.

The table lists this clonotype with a few counts. The chain carries TRBV20-1 and TRBJ2-1; D unclear. V lost 7 bases to trimming and J lost 3 bases, with 4 bases between them. This CDR3 has 10 amino acids. Germline V gene sequence: CDR1 DFQATT, CDR2 SNEGSKA (reference sequence). This CDR3 reads CSVGYNEQFF. In nucleotides, the CDR3 is TGCAGTGTAGGCTACAATGAGCAGTTCTTC.

The sample holds many counts of this clonotype. The chain is built from TRBV20-1 and TRBJ2-2, with D uncertain. With 2 bases removed from V and 6 bases from J, the gap between germline ends came to 7 bases. The CDR3 loop spans 12 amino acids. Germline values: CDR1 DFQATT, CDR2 SNEGSKA (reference sequence). The DNA of the CDR3 is TGCAGTGCTAGAAGGCGAGCCGGGGAGCTGTTTTTT. Amino acids: CSARRRAGELFF.

This clonotype was counted many times. The chain has TRBV4-3 and TRBJ2-1; no clear D. This CDR3 has 15 residues. Trimming took 0 bases from V and 3 from J, leaving 9 bases between them. Germline V CDR1 and CDR2: LGHNA, YSLEER. CDR3 region: CASSQDLDDYNEQFF. The CDR3 nucleotides read TGCGCCAGCAGCCAAGATTTGGACGACTACAATGAGCAGTTCTTC.

This clonotype was observed many times. This chain uses TRBV9 with TRBJ2-1; D unresolved. The ends were cut back, 5 bases at V and 9 bases at J, with 0 bases in the middle. Germline V lookup: CDR1 SGDLS, CDR2 YYNGEE. The CDR3 sequence is 8 residues long. CDR3 coding DNA: TGTGCCAGCAGTGAGCAGTTCTTC. Amino acid sequence: CASSEQFF.

J is TRBJ2-4 and V is TRBV15; D not resolved. Germline CDR1 LNHNV, CDR2 YYDKDF (reference sequence). The V gene lost 1 base and the J gene lost 0 bases, with 10 bases spanning the gap. This CDR3 is 16 amino acids long. For the CDR3, the DNA is TGTGCCACCAGCAGAGGCCCACAGCTAGCCAAAAACATTCAGTACTTC. Translated, it gives CATSRGPQLAKNIQYF. The full variable domain, rest sourced from reference TRBV15 and TRBJ2-4, is DAMVIQNPRYQVTQFGKPVTLSCSQTLNHNVMYWYQQKSSQAPKLLFHYYDKDFNNEADTPDNFQSRRPNTSFCFLDIRSPGLGDTAMYLCATSRGPQLAKNIQYFGAGTRLSVL.

This clonotype was picked up many times. V usage is TRBV6-1 and J usage is TRBJ1-5; D uncertain. The CDR3 is 13 amino acids. Trimming left V 7 bases short and J 1 base short, with 8 bases between. Germline CDR1 and CDR2: MNHNS and SASEGT. The CDR3 reads CASTRISNQPQHF. CDR3 nucleotides: TGTGCCAGCACGAGGATCAGCAATCAGCCCCAGCATTTT.

This clonotype appeared many times. The rearrangement joins TRBV20-1 to TRBJ2-7; 11 nucleotides match TRBD1. V lost 2 bases, J lost 4 bases, and 7 bases stayed unmatched. Germline CDR1 reads DFQATT; CDR2 reads SNEGSKA (reference sequence). The CDR3 is made up of 15 amino acids. Here the CDR3 reads CSARKRTGGFYEQYF. Written as DNA, the CDR3 is TGCAGTGCTAGAAAAAGGACAGGGGGCTTTTACGAGCAGTACTTC.

In this sample, this clonotype turned up many times. This chain connects TRBV5-5 to TRBJ2-1; D might be TRBD1 (5 bases). Germline V gene lookup returns CDR1 SGHKS and CDR2 YYEKEE (reference sequence). Deletions cut 1 base from V and 7 bases from J, with 18 bases between. This CDR3 has 16 amino acids. The CDR3 sequence is CASSLRQMVLGNEQFF. The DNA for the CDR3 is TGTGCCAGCAGCTTGAGACAGATGGTCCTCGGGAATGAGCAGTTCTTC.

In its sample, this clonotype was seen a few times. This rearrangement joins TRBV5-1 to TRBJ2-2; 10 nucleotides agree with TRBD1. V lost 4 bases to trimming and J lost 7 bases; unmatched junction nucleotides: 10. CDR3 length equals 16 residues. Germline V CDR1 and CDR2: SGHRS, YFSETQ. CDR3 amino acids: CASSLAQGQGYGELFF. CDR3 DNA sequence: TGCGCCAGCAGCCTAGCCCAGGGACAGGGGTACGGGGAGCTGTTTTTT.

This clonotype was seen at least ten times. The chain couples TRBV6-2 or TRBV6-3 to TRBJ1-1; perhaps TRBD1 as D (6 bases). Germline-derived CDR1 and CDR2 are MNHEY and SVGEGT. V was trimmed by 7 bases and J by 3 bases, leaving 21 bases between them. This CDR3 comprises 16 residues. The CDR3 bases are TGTGCCAGCATTCTAGGAGGGTCGACAGGTCACACTGAAGCTTTCTTT. Protein sequence: CASILGGSTGHTEAFF.

This clonotype was counted a few times. This sequence joins TRBV20-1 and TRBJ2-4; tentatively, D is TRBD1 (6 bases). Per germline, CDR1 DFQATT and CDR2 SNEGSKA (reference sequence). This CDR3 has 12 amino acids. Trimming removed 6 bases from V and 6 bases from J, with 12 bases in between. CDR3 in DNA: TGCAGTGCCTCGGGACACCGAAACATTCAGTACTTC. As protein: CSASGHRNIQYF.

In its sample, this clonotype was seen many times. V usage is TRBV28 and J usage is TRBJ2-7, with a possible D match to TRBD1 (5 bases). The CDR3 runs 11 residues. CDR1 MDHEN and CDR2 SYDVKM come from the germline V gene. Trimming stripped 9 bases from V and 2 bases from J, with 8 bases between. The CDR3 coding sequence is TGTGCCAGTCAGGGCCCCTACGAGCAGTACTTC. Translation: CASQGPYEQYF.

This clonotype was seen repeatedly, ten times or more. This chain uses TRBV29-1 with TRBJ2-7; a weak D match, TRBD1 (8 bases). This CDR3 spans 13 amino acids. Germline V lookup: CDR1 SQVTM, CDR2 ANQGSEA. The V end lost 8 bases, the J end lost 3 bases, and 17 bases lay between the germline ends. DNA for the CDR3: TGCAGCACCCTAACAGGGGGGGACTACGAGCAGTACTTC. This codes for CSTLTGGDYEQYF.

This clonotype was observed a handful of times. The V call is TRBV28, the J call TRBJ2-7, with 10 bases lining up with TRBD1. CDR3 length: 12 residues. V lost 10 bases, J lost 7 bases, and 7 bases stayed unmatched. Germline V gene sequence: CDR1 MDHEN, CDR2 SYDVKM. The chain's CDR3 is CATRDRGREQYF. The CDR3 DNA reads TGTGCCACCCGGGACAGGGGTCGGGAGCAGTACTTC. Using reference TRBV28 and TRBJ2-7 for the parts outside the CDR3, the full variable domain is DVKVTQSSRYLVKRTGEKVFLECVQDMDHENMFWYRQDPGLGLRLIYFSYDVKMKEKGDIPEGYSVSREKKERFSLILESASTNQTSMYLCATRDRGREQYFGPGTRLTVT.

In its sample, this clonotype was seen many times. The chain links TRBV6-1 to TRBJ1-6, with D perhaps TRBD1 (6 bases). The CDR3 covers 14 residues. The V end was cut by 6 bases, the J end by 4 bases, with 10 bases between. Germline values: CDR1 MNHNS, CDR2 SASEGT. The DNA for the CDR3 is TGTGCCAGCAGCGAACAGGGATATAATTCACCCCTCCACTTT. Translating it yields CASSEQGYNSPLHF.

This sequence joins TRBV4-1 and TRBJ2-7; TRBD2 matches at 8 bases. This CDR3 spans 16 amino acids. Germline V lookup: CDR1 MGHRA, CDR2 YSYEKL. Trimming took 3 bases from V and 5 from J; bases not matched to a gene: 12. CDR3 coding DNA: TGCGCCAGCAGCCAGGGGGCGGGAGGTGGATTCCACGAGCAGTACTTC. Translated: CASSQGAGGGFHEQYF.

The sample holds many counts of this clonotype. The chain has TRBV3-1 and TRBJ2-7; no clear D gene. Germline loops: CDR1 LGHDT, CDR2 YNNKEL (reference sequence). Trimming removed 0 bases at V and 6 bases at J, with 6 bases between. The CDR3 has 12 amino acids. The CDR3 loop is CASSQDVSEQYF. The CDR3 DNA reads as TGTGCCAGCAGCCAAGATGTCTCCGAGCAGTACTTC.

The table lists this clonotype with a count of one. The CDR3 reads CASSEQYFTDTQYF. Written as DNA, the CDR3 is TGTGCCAGCAGTGAACAGTATTTCACAGATACGCAGTATTTT. The gene calls are TRBV6-1 and TRBJ2-3; no reliable D call. This CDR3 is built from 14 residues. Germline V gene sequence: CDR1 MNHNS, CDR2 SASEGT. With 2 bases removed from V and 2 bases from J, the gap between germline ends came to 8 bases.

In its sample, this clonotype was seen many times. The chain recombines TRBV3-1 with TRBJ1-2, with D unclear. V dropped 2 bases and J dropped 13 bases, with 17 bases sitting between them. Germline loops: CDR1 LGHDT, CDR2 YNNKEL (reference sequence). The CDR3 sequence is 13 residues long. CDR3 region: CASSQSTPTGSTF. Written as DNA, the CDR3 is TGTGCCAGCAGCCAATCGACCCCGACCGGGAGCACCTTC.